This T cell receptor (beta chain) was sequenced in a study of cytomegalovirus exposure and HLA in healthy donors. Regarding this clone: Its target is unknown.

Whole-study findings and limits: For cytomegalovirus status, the classifier reportedly gave diagnoses with high specificity and sensitivity. Some highly shared sequence variants likely arose as a pipeline artifact. In a later analysis, TCR beta V- and J-gene trimming was associated with a missense DCLRE1C variant. Several V segments, TRBV6-2 and TRBV6-3 among them, could not be told apart and were dropped.

The CDR3 is made up of 16 amino acids. CDR1 and CDR2 from the germline V gene are SGHRS and YFSETQ. V trimming: 6 bases; J trimming: 5 bases; junction bases outside the gene matches: 12. PCR employed 60 Vbeta and 13 Jbeta primers. Some clones are missing from TCRdb's copy, which holds only in-frame ones; the method was immunoSEQ multiplex PCR. The sample yields nearly 110,000 clones, 60% to 80% seen once. The receptor was derived from a middle-aged man in good health and CMV-seronegative. Sequenced input: PBMCs. The V gene is TRBV5-1, the J gene TRBJ2-2, with TRBD2 identical over 8 bases. DNA of the CDR3: TGCGCCAGCACCCCCCGAACCGGGGGGGCAACCGGGGAGCTGTTTTTT. Amino acids: CASTPRTGGATGELFF.